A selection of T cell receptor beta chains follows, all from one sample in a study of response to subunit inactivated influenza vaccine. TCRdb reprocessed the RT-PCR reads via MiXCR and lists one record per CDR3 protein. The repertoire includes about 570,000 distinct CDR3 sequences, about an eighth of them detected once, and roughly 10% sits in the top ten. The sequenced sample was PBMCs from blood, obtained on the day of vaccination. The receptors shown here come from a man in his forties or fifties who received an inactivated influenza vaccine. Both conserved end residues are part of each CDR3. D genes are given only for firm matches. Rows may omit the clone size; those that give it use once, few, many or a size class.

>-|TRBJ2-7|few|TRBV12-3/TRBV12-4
CASSQRPYEQYF
TGTGCCAGCAGTCAAAGACCCTACGAGCAGTACTTC
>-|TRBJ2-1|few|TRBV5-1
CASSHLGPGADGNEQFF
TGCGCCAGCAGCCACCTAGGGCCGGGTGCGGACGGGAATGAGCAGTTCTTC
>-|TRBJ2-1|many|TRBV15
CATSRDRAINNEQFF
TGTGCCACCAGCAGAGACAGGGCCATAAACAATGAGCAGTTCTTC
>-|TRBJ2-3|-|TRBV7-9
CASSLTGIAADTQYF
TGTGCCAGCAGCTTGACAGGGATAGCGGCAGATACGCAGTATTTT
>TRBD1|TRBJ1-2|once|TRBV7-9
CASSKRDRDGGHYGYTF
TGTGCCAGCAGCAAGCGGGACAGGGACGGTGGACACTATGGCTACACCTTC
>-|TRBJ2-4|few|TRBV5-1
CASSLGQNENIQYF
TGCGCCAGCAGCTTGGGTCAGAACGAAAACATTCAGTACTTC
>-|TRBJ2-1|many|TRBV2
CASSDRAYSYNEQFF
TGTGCCAGCAGTGACAGGGCCTACTCCTACAATGAGCAGTTCTTC
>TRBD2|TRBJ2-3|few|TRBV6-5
CASSYSATSGSRQQYF
TGTGCCAGCAGTTACTCGGCGACTAGCGGGAGTCGGCAACAGTATTTT
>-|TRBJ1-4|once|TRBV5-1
CASSLGERGEKLFF
TGCGCCAGCAGCTTGGGCGAGAGAGGGGAAAAACTGTTTTTT
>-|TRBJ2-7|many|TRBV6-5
CASSSSGASYEQYF
TGTGCCAGCAGCTCCTCCGGGGCTTCCTACGAGCAGTACTTC
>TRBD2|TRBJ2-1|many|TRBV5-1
CASSLTGGSPLGNEQFF
TGCGCCAGCAGCTTAACGGGAGGGTCTCCCCTTGGCAATGAGCAGTTCTTC
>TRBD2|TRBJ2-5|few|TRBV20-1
CSASSGGVETQYF
TGCAGTGCTAGCTCGGGAGGTGTAGAGACCCAGTACTTC
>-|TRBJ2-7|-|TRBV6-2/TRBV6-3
CASSRVVALTTGEQYF
TGTGCCAGCAGTCGCGTGGTAGCTTTAACCACTGGAGAGCAGTACTTC
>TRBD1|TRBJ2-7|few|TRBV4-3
CASSQYPPGDRGYEQYF
TGCGCCAGCAGCCAATATCCCCCAGGGGACAGGGGCTACGAGCAGTACTTC
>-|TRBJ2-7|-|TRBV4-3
CASSQEDQVSYEQYF
TGCGCCAGCAGCCAAGAAGATCAGGTCTCCTACGAGCAGTACTTC
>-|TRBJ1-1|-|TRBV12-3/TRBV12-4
CASLWGRNTEAFF
TGTGCCAGCTTGTGGGGGAGAAACACTGAAGCTTTCTTT
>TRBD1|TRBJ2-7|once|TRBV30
CAWGIGTVGDEQYF
TGTGCCTGGGGTATAGGGACAGTAGGGGACGAGCAGTACTTC
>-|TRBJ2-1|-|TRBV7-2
CASSFRPGLHNEQFF
TGTGCCAGCAGCTTCCGACCCGGACTTCACAATGAGCAGTTCTTC
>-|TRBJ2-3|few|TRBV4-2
CASSQKVSVFADTQYF
TGTGCCAGCAGCCAAAAGGTGTCCGTCTTCGCAGATACGCAGTATTTT
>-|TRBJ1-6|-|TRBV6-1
CASSETPGSNSPLHF
TGTGCCAGCAGTGAAACGCCGGGCTCTAATTCACCCCTCCACTTT
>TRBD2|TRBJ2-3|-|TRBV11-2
CASSRIGASGSLPDTQYF
TGTGCCAGCAGCCGGATCGGGGCTAGCGGGAGTTTGCCAGATACGCAGTATTTT
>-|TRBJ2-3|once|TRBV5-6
CASSPVGGRSTDTQYF
TGTGCCAGCAGCCCGGTTGGCGGGCGGAGCACAGATACGCAGTATTTT
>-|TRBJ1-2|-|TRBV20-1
CSATDTANYGYTF
TGCAGTGCGACGGACACAGCTAACTATGGCTACACCTTC
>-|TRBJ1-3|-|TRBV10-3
CAIKSSGAGGNTIYF
TGTGCCATTAAATCGTCGGGGGCTGGTGGAAACACCATATATTTT
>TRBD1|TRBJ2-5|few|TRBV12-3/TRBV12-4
CASSDGQGYQETQYF
TGTGCCAGCAGTGACGGACAGGGGTACCAAGAGACCCAGTACTTC
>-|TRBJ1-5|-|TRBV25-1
CASRQGDNQPQHF
TGTGCCAGCAGGCAGGGAGACAATCAGCCCCAGCATTTT
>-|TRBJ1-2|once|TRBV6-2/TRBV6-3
CASSDGLYGYTF
TGTGCCAGCAGCGATGGGCTCTATGGCTACACCTTC